These 8 T cell receptor beta chains came from one sample sequenced in a study of blood T cell repertoires in COVID-19. TCRdb's table, derived via immunoSEQ multiplex PCR, lists solely in-frame clones and lacks some. The sample has approximately 350,000 clones, about nine tenths seen once; the top ten hold roughly 6%. The sequenced sample consisted of peripheral blood. The receptors derive from a woman aged 45 to 65 with COVID-19, enrolled during active disease.

V is TRBV19 and J is TRBJ2-2; 7 nucleotides agree with TRBD2. Germline V gene sequence: CDR1 LNHDA, CDR2 SQIVND (reference sequence). This CDR3 region has 14 residues. V shed 7 bases and J 3 bases; nucleotides not matched to a gene: 5. The CDR3 here is CASKGGSHTGELFF. In DNA form, the CDR3 reads TGTGCCAGTAAAGGCGGGAGTCACACCGGGGAGCTGTTTTTT.

V usage is TRBV4-3 and J usage is TRBJ2-7; TRBD2 matches 12 bases. CDR1 and CDR2 (germline): LGHNA, YSLEER. This CDR3 region has 17 residues. J lost 7 bases, V lost 1 base, and 11 bases had no gene match. The CDR3 nucleotides are TGCGCCAGCAGCCAAGGTGCACTAGCGGGAGGCCGCCATGAGCAGTACTTC. It encodes CASSQGALAGGRHEQYF.

This rearrangement joins TRBV10-3 to TRBJ2-1; 14 bases align to TRBD2. V trimming: 2 bases; J trimming: 9 bases; junction bases outside the gene matches: 3. CDR1 is ENHRY and CDR2 is SYGVKD in the germline V gene. This CDR3 has 15 amino acids. CDR3 nucleotide sequence: TGTGCCATCAGTGAGGGACTAGCGGGAGGTGGTGAGCAGTTCTTC. Protein: CAISEGLAGGGEQFF.

The rearrangement links TRBV7-9 to TRBJ1-3; D might be TRBD1 (6 bases). V was cut by 4 bases and J by 4 bases, with 11 bases left in between. This CDR3 spans 14 amino acids. Germline V gene sequence: CDR1 SEHNR, CDR2 FQNEAQ (reference sequence). The CDR3, as DNA: TGTGCCAGCAGCTCAACAGGGTTAGGAAACACCATATATTTT. Amino acids: CASSSTGLGNTIYF.

The gene calls are TRBV5-1 and TRBJ2-1; D is possibly TRBD1 (5 bases). Germline V gene lookup returns CDR1 SGHRS and CDR2 YFSETQ. V was clipped by 4 bases and J by 0 bases, with 11 bases between them. This CDR3 is built from 15 residues. Here the CDR3 reads CASSRQSPSYNEQFF. CDR3 DNA sequence: TGCGCCAGCAGCCGACAGTCCCCCTCCTACAATGAGCAGTTCTTC.

In its sample, this clone was seen a few times. The CDR3 is CASSLTGLPYEQYF. The CDR3 DNA is TGTGCCAGCAGCTTAACGGGACTCCCCTACGAGCAGTACTTC. The chain uses TRBV7-2 and TRBJ2-7; possibly TRBD2 for D (6 bases). V was clipped by 2 bases and J by 2 bases, with 10 bases between them. This CDR3 is built from 14 residues. CDR1 is SGHTA, CDR2 FQGNSA, per germline.

The gene calls are TRBV5-4 and TRBJ2-2, with TRBD2 identical over 10 bases. Per the germline V gene, CDR1 is SGHNT and CDR2 is YYREEE (reference sequence). The V gene end was trimmed by 0 bases and the J gene end by 4 bases; junction bases not matched to a gene: 3. CDR3 size: 16 residues. DNA for the CDR3: TGTGCCAGCAGCTTGGTGGGACTAGCGAGCACCGGGGAGCTGTTTTTT. Protein product: CASSLVGLASTGELFF. Full variable domain (remainder filled in from reference TRBV5-4 and TRBJ2-2): ETGVTQSPTHLIKTRGQQVTLRCSSQSGHNTVSWYQQALGQGPQFIFQYYREEENGRGNFPPRFSGLQFPNYSSELNVNALELDDSALYLCASSLVGLASTGELFFGEGSRLTVL.

This sequence joins TRBV2 and TRBJ2-5; perhaps TRBD1 as D (6 bases). This CDR3 is 12 amino acids long. Germline V gene lookup returns CDR1 SNHLY and CDR2 FYNNEI. Trimming shortened V by 8 bases and J by 5 bases, and 12 bases separated the two germline ends. As DNA, the CDR3 is TGTGCCAGCGGGGGCTTACAGGAGACCCAGTACTTC. It codes for CASGGLQETQYF.